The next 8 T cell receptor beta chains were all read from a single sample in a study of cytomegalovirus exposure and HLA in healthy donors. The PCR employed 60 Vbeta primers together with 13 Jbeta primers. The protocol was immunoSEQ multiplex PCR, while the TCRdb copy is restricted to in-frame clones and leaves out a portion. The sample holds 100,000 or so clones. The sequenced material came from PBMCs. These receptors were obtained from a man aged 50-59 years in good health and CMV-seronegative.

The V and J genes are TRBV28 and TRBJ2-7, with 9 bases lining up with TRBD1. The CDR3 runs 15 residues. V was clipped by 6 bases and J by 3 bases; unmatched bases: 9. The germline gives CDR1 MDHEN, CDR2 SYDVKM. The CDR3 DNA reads TGTGCCAGCAGCTCACGGGACAGGGTTTTCTACGAGCAGTACTTC. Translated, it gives CASSSRDRVFYEQYF.

This CDR3 reads CASSPSGPSSYEQYF. CDR3 DNA: TGTGCCAGCAGCCCTAGCGGCCCAAGCTCCTACGAGCAGTACTTC. This chain links TRBV7-6 with TRBJ2-7, with 7 bases aligning to TRBD2. Trimming removed 5 bases from V and 0 bases from J; junction bases left unmatched: 7. In germline, CDR1 is SGHVS, CDR2 FNYEAQ. This CDR3 has 15 amino acids.

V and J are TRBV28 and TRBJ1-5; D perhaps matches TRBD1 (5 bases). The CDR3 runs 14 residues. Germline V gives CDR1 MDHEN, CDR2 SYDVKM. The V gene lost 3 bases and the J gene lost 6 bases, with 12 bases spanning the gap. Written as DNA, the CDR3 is TGTGCCAGCAGTTTGGGGCAGGGTTTTCAGCCCCAGCATTTT. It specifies CASSLGQGFQPQHF.

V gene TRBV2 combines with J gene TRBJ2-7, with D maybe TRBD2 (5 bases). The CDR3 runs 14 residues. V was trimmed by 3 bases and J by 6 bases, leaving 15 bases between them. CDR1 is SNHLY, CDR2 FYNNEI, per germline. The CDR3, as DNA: TGTGCCAGCAGTGAGTCTGGAGGCTATTCCGAGCAGTACTTC. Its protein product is CASSESGGYSEQYF.

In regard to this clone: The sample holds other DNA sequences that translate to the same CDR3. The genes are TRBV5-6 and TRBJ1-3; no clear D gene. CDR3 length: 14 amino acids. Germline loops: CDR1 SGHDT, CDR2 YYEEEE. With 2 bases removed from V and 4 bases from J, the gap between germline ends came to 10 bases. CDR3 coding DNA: TGTGCCAGCAGCTTACGCAGGTACGGAAACACCATATATTTT. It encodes CASSLRRYGNTIYF.

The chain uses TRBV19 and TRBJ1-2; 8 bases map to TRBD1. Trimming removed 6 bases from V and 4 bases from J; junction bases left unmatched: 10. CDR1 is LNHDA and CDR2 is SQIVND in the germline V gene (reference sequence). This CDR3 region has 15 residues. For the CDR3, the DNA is TGTGCCAGTAGAGTCGTTGGGACAGGCGGCTATGGCTACACCTTC. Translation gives CASRVVGTGGYGYTF. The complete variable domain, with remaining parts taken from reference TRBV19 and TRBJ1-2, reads DGGITQSPKYLFRKEGQNVTLSCEQNLNHDAMYWYRQDPGQGLRLIYYSQIVNDFQKGDIAEGYSVSREKKESFPLTVTSAQKNPTAFYLCASRVVGTGGYGYTFGSGTRLTVV.

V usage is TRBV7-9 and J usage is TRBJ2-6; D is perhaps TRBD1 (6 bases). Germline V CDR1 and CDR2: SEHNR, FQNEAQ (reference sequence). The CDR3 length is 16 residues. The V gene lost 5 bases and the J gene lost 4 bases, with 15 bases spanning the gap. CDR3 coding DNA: TGTGCCAGCAGCGCCACAGGGTTGAGAGGGGCCAACGTCCTGACTTTC. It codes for CASSATGLRGANVLTF.

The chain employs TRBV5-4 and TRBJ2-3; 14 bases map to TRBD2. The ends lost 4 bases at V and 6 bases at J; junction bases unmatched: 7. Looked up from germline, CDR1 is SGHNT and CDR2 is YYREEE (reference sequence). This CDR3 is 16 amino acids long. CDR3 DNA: TGTGCCAGCAGCGCTGGACTAGCGGGGGGAGGGGATACGCAGTATTTT. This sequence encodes CASSAGLAGGGDTQYF.